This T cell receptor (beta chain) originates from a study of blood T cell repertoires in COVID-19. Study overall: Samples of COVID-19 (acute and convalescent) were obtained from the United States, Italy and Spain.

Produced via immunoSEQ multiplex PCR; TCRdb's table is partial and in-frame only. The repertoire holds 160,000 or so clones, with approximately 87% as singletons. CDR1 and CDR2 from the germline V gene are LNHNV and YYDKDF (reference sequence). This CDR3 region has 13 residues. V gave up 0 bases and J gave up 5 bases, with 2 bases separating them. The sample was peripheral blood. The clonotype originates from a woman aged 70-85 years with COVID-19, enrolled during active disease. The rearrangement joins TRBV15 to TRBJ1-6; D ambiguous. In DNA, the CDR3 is TGTGCCACCAGCAGAGATAATAATTCACCCCTCCACTTT. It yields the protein CATSRDNNSPLHF.